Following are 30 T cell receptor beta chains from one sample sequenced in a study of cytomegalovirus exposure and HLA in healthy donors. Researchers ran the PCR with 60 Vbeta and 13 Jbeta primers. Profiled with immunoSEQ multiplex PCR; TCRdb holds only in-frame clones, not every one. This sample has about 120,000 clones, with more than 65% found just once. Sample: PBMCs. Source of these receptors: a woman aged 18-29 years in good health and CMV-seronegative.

CDR3 sequence reads: CASTGGQGETQYF. The CDR3 region has the DNA TGTGCCAGCACCGGCGGACAGGGAGAGACCCAGTACTTC. The chain recombines TRBV2 with TRBJ2-5, with 8 bases that match TRBD1. Trimming removed 7 bases from V and 4 bases from J; junction bases left unmatched: 5. This CDR3 has 13 residues. The V gene's germline CDR1 is SNHLY and CDR2 FYNNEI. The complete variable domain, with remaining parts taken from reference TRBV2 and TRBJ2-5, reads EPEVTQTPSHQVTQMGQEVILRCVPISNHLYFYWYRQILGQKVEFLVSFYNNEISEKSEIFDDQFSVERPDGSNFTLKIRSTKLEDSAMYFCASTGGQGETQYFGPGTRLLVL.

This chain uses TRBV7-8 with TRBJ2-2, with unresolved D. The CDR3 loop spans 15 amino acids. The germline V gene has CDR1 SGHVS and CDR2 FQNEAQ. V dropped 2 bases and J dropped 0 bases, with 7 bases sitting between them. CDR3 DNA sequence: TGTGCCAGCAGCTTAACGGTTTCGAACACCGGGGAGCTGTTTTTT. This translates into CASSLTVSNTGELFF.

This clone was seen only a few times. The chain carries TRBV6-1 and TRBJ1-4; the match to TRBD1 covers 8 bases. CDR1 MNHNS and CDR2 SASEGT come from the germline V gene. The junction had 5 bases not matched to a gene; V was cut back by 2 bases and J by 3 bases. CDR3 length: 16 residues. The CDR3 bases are TGTGCCAGCAGTGAACTCCAGGGGGCTTCTAATGAAAAACTGTTTTTT. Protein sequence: CASSELQGASNEKLFF.

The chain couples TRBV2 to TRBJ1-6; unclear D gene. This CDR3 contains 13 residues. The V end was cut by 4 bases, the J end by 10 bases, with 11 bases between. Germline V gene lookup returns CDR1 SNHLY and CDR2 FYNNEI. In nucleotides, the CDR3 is TGTGCCAGCAGTGGTAATGAGGTGTCACCCCTCCACTTT. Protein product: CASSGNEVSPLHF.

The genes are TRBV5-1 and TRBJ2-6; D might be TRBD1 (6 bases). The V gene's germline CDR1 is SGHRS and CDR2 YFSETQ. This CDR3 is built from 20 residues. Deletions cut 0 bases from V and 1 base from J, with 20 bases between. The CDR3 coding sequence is TGCGCCAGCAGCTTGGCGGCAGGGGTCTTGGGAAGGTCTGGGGCCAACGTCCTGACTTTC. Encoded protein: CASSLAAGVLGRSGANVLTF.

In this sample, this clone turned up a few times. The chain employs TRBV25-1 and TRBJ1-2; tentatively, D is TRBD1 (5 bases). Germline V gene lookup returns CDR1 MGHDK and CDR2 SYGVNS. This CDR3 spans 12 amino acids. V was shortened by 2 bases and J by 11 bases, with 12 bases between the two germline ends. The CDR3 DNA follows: TGTGCCAGCAGTGAAGTAGGGGCCTCATACACCTTC. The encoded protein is CASSEVGASYTF.

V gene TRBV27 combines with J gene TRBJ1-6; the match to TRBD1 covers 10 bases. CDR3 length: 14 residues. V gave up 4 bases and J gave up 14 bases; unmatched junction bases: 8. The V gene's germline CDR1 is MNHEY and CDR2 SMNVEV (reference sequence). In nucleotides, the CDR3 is TGTGCCAGCAGTTACGACAGGGGGCTAAGCACCCTCCACTTT. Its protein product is CASSYDRGLSTLHF.

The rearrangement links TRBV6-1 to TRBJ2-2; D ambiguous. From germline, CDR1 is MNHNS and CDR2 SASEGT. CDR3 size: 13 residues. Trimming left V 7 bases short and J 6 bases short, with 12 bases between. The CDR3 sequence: CASTREYSGELFF. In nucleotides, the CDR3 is TGTGCCAGCACCCGAGAATATTCCGGGGAGCTGTTTTTT.

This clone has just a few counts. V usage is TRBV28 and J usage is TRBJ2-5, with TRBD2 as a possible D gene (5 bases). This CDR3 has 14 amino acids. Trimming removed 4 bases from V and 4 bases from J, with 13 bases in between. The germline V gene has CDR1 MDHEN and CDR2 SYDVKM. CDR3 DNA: TGTGCCAGCAGTTCCACGAGGCGGGTAGAGACCCAGTACTTC. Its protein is CASSSTRRVETQYF.

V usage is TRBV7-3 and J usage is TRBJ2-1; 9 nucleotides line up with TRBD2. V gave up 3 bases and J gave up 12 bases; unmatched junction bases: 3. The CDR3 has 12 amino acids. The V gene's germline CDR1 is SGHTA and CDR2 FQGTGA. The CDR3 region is CASSFSGGTQFF. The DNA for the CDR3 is TGTGCCAGCAGCTTTAGCGGGGGAACGCAGTTCTTC. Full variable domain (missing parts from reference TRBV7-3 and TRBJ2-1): GAGVSQTPSNKVTEKGKYVELRCDPISGHTALYWYRQSLGQGPEFLIYFQGTGAADDSGLPNDRFFAVRPEGSVSTLKIQRTERGDSAVYLCASSFSGGTQFFGPGTRLTVL.

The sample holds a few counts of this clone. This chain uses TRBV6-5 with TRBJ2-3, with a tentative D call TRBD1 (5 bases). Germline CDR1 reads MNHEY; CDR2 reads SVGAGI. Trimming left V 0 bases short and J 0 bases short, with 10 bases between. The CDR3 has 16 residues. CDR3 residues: CASSYSSPGSTDTQYF. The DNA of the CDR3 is TGTGCCAGCAGTTACTCGAGTCCAGGGAGCACAGATACGCAGTATTTT.

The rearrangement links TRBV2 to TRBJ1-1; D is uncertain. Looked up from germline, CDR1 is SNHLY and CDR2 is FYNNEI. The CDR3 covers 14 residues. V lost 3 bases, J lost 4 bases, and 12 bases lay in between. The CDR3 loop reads CASSDPGKATEAFF. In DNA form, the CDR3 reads TGTGCCAGCAGTGACCCGGGAAAAGCCACTGAAGCTTTCTTT.

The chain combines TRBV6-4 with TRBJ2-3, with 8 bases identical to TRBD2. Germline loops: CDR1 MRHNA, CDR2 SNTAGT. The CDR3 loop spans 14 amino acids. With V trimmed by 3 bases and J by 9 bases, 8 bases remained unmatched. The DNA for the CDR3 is TGTGCCAGCAGTGAATCGGCGGGGGGAGGAACGCAGTATTTT. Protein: CASSESAGGGTQYF.

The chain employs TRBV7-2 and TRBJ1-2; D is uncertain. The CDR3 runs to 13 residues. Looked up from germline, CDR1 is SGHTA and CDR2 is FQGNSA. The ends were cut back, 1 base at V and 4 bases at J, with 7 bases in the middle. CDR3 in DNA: TGTGCCAGCAGCTTAGACAGATTCTATGGCTACACCTTC. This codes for CASSLDRFYGYTF.

The CDR3 DNA is TGCGCCAGCAGCCAATCTCCAGGGGACTATGGCTACACCTTC. Translating gives CASSQSPGDYGYTF. The rearrangement joins TRBV4-3 to TRBJ1-2; a weak D match, TRBD1 (6 bases). V was shortened by 2 bases and J by 3 bases, with 10 bases between the two germline ends. Looked up from germline, CDR1 is LGHNA and CDR2 is YSLEER. The CDR3 totals 14 residues.

The CDR3 loop reads CFAGGIIPTDTQYF. DNA for the CDR3: TGCTTTGCCGGGGGGATCATTCCCACAGATACGCAGTATTTT. V usage is TRBV29-1 and J usage is TRBJ2-3; 7 nucleotides line up with TRBD2. The CDR3 consists of 14 residues. Germline values: CDR1 SQVTM, CDR2 ANQGSEA.

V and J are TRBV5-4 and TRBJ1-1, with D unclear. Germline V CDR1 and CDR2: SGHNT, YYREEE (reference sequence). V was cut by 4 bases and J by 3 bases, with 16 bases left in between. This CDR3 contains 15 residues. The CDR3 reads CASSTNPGLDTEAFF. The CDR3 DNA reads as TGTGCCAGCAGCACCAACCCTGGCCTCGACACTGAAGCTTTCTTT.

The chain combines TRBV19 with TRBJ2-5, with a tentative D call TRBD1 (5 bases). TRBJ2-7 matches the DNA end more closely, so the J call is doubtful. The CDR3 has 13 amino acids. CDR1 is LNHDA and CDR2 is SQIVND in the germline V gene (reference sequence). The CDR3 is CASNLGAGYEQYF. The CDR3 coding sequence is TGTGCCAGTAACTTAGGGGCCGGGTACGAGCAGTACTTC.

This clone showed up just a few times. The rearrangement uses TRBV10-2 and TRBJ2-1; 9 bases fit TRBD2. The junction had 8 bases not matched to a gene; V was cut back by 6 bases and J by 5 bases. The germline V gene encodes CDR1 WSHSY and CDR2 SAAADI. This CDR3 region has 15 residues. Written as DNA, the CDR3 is TGCGCCAGCAGGGACCCTGCGGGAGGGAACAATGAGCAGTTCTTC. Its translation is CASRDPAGGNNEQFF.

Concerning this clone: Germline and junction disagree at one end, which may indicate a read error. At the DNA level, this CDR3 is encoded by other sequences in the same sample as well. CDR3 nucleotides: TGCGCCAGCACCGAAGAGGCTAGCAGAGATACGCAGTATTTT. Its translation: CASTEEASRDTQYF. The chain carries TRBV7-2 and TRBJ2-3, with D possibly TRBD2 on 5 matching bases. The CDR3 extends over 14 amino acids. Germline V gene data show CDR1 as SGHTA and CDR2 as FQGNSA.

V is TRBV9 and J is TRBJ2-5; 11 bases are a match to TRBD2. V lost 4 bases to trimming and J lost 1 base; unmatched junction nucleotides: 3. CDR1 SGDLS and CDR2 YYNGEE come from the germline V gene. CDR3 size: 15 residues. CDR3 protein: CASSIGTSGQETQYF. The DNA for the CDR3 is TGTGCCAGCAGCATCGGGACTAGCGGCCAAGAGACCCAGTACTTC.

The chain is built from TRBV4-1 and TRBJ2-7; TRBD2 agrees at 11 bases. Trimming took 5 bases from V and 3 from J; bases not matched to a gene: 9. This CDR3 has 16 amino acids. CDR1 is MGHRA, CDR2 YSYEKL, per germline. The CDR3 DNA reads TGCGCCAGCAGCTATCGACTAGCGGGGCCTCGCTACGAGCAGTACTTC. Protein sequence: CASSYRLAGPRYEQYF.

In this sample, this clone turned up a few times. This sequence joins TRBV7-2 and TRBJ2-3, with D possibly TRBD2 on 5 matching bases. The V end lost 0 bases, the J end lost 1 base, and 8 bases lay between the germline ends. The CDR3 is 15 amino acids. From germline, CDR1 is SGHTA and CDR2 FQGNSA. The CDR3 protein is CASSLARAGTDTQYF. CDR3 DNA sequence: TGTGCCAGCAGCTTAGCGCGGGCAGGCACAGATACGCAGTATTTT.

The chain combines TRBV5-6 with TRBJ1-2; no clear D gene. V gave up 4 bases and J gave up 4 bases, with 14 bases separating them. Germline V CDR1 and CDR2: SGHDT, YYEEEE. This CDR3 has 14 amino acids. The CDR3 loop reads CASSLVEGIYGYTF. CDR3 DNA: TGTGCCAGCAGCCTGGTTGAGGGTATCTATGGCTACACCTTC.

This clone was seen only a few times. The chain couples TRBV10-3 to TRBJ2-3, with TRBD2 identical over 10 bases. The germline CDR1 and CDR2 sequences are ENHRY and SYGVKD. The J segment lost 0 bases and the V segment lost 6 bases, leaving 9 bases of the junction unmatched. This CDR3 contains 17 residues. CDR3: CAISAPTSGLSTDTQYF. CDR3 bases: TGTGCCATCAGCGCCCCGACTAGCGGGCTTAGCACAGATACGCAGTATTTT.

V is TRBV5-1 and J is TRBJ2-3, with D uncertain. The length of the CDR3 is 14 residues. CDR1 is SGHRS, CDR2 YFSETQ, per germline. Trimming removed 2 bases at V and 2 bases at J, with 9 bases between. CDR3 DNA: TGCGCCAGCAGCTTACTGTACTACACAGATACGCAGTATTTT. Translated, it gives CASSLLYYTDTQYF. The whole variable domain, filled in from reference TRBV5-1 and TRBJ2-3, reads KAGVTQTPRYLIKTRGQQVTLSCSPISGHRSVSWYQQTPGQGLQFLFEYFSETQRNKGNFPGRFSGRQFSNSRSEMNVSTLELGDSALYLCASSLLYYTDTQYFGPGTRLTVL.

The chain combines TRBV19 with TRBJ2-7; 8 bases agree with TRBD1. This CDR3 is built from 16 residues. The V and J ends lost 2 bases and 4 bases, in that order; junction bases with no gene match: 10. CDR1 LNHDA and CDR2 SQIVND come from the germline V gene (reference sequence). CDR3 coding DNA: TGTGCCAGTAGTATATCAAGGACAGGGAGGAGGTACGAGCAGTACTTC. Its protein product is CASSISRTGRRYEQYF.

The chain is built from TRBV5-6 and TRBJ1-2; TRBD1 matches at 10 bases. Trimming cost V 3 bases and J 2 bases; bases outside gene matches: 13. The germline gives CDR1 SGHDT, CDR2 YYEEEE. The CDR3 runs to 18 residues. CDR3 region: CASSSDLGTGATNYGYTF. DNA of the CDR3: TGTGCCAGCAGCTCCGACCTCGGGACAGGGGCGACGAACTATGGCTACACCTTC.

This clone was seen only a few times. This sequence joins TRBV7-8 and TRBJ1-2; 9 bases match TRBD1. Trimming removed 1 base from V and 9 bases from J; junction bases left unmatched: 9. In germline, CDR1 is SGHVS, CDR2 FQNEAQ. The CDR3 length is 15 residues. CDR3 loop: CASSLGGGQGKRYTF. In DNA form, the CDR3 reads TGTGCCAGCAGCTTAGGCGGGGGACAGGGAAAGCGCTACACCTTC.

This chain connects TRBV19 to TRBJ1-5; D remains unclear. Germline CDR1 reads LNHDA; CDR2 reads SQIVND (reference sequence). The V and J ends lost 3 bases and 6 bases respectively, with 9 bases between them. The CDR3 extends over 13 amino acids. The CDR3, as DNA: TGTGCCAGTAGTATTGGCGGCCCTCAGCCCCAGCATTTT. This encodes CASSIGGPQPQHF.